This TCR beta chain was identified during a study of cytomegalovirus exposure and HLA in healthy donors (dated by TCRdb to about 2017). Some background on the complete study: A later analysis indicated that the 130 or so validation repertoires were generated on the platform also employed for the roughly 720 repertoires of the first cohort. The aim of the study was to test whether cataloging public T cell receptors could identify signatures of past pathogen exposure. In addition to the first cohort of about 650 subjects, a separate validation cohort of over 90 different subjects was used. To predict cytomegalovirus infection status, the study brought together high-throughput TCR immunosequencing, statistical association of individual TCRs with disease status, and machine learning.

Library creation used the immunoSEQ multiplex PCR assay. The authors' analysis ran thus. A statistical classification framework was built for diagnosing cytomegalovirus status from the catalog of TCR beta chain sequences. As stored in TCRdb, this immuneACCESS dataset retains in-frame rearrangements with V and J assigned. A fraction of the clones does not appear; measured against another copy, unresolved V genes explain less than half of the discrepancy, and the remainder lacks a known reason. The DNA was the basis for D and trimming; V, J and clone size are from that table. The sample table holds 150,000 or so clones, of which less than 90% were seen once. Around 24% of the sample is held by the ten biggest clonotypes. On this clone itself: What antigen it recognizes has not been identified. No base quality values were provided; no much bigger clone lies one nucleotide off.

The donors belonged to the validation cohort of approximately 130 subjects, which was separate from the roughly 700-subject first cohort. Overall results and qualifications from the work: In the study, around 150 TCR beta chains were listed as associated with cytomegalovirus. A few of the identified cytomegalovirus-associated TCR beta chains were confirmed in vitro to be specific for cytomegalovirus antigens. Cytomegalovirus status was reported to be diagnosed by the classifier with high specificity and sensitivity in both the original and validation cohorts. The validation cohort had no HLA typing available for a later analysis, so co-occurrence within that cohort was assessed over all 110 or so repertoires. It was suggested by the authors that the approach could potentially be generalized to other disease states and immunological phenotypes. Most TCR sequences were observed very rarely across donors, whereas some public TCRs were present in many individuals. Subsequent analysis determined that TCRs grouped into clusters in the first cohort also showed a tendency toward co-occurrence across the 120 or so validation repertoires, and about 93% of cluster scores exceeded 0.

The sequence was collected from a man aged 18 to 30 in good health and CMV-seropositive. The material sequenced was PBMCs.

The nucleotide sequence is TGTGCCAGCAGCTTAGGCGGGAACTATGGCTACACCTTC. This encodes CASSLGGNYGYTF. This chain joins TRBV7-2 to TRBJ1-2; the D gene assignment is ambiguous. V gives up 1 base and J gives up 2 bases, and the segment between their germline ends measures 5 bases. Reading the germline V gene gives CDR1 SGHTA and CDR2 FQGNSA. From the cysteine through the phenylalanine, the CDR3 covers 13 amino acids. Only the CDR3 DNA is retained, 39 bases long and in frame from the first base.